The sequence of this TCR beta chain was determined in a study of T cells after posttransplantation cyclophosphamide. Sampled 1 year posttransplant, controls received myeloablative marrow transplants, methotrexate and a calcineurin inhibitor. As concerns this clone: What it binds is not known.

Study results and limitations: Tissue-infiltrating T cells from skin or gut overlapped little with blood T cells. Later blood repertoires were often dominated by clones from the donor CD8+ memory compartment. Recipient CMV seropositivity and CMV reactivation strongly tracked TRB clonality.

The protocol was immunoSEQ multiplex PCR, while the TCRdb copy is restricted to in-frame clones and leaves out a portion. The table records about 21,000 clones, just over 85% of them present only once. Germline loops: CDR1 GTSNPN, CDR2 SVGIG (reference sequence). The V end was cut by 6 bases, the J end by 2 bases, with 11 bases between. This CDR3 spans 13 amino acids. The source was PBMCs, collected about 360 days after allogeneic stem cell transplant with calcineurin inhibitor and methotrexate. This clonotype was sampled from a female patient under 45 who received an allogeneic stem cell transplant from an unrelated donor, was CMV-positive, and had acute and chronic GVHD. Some T cells may have come from the graft donor. The chain links TRBV30 to TRBJ2-1; D is perhaps TRBD1 (6 bases). The CDR3 protein is CACLTGTYNEQFF. The DNA for the CDR3 is TGTGCCTGTCTAACAGGGACCTACAATGAGCAGTTCTTC.